Following are 24 T cell receptor beta chains from one sample sequenced in a study of OX40 agonist ivuxolimab in advanced cancers. Sequencing was performed with immunoSEQ multiplex PCR; in TCRdb, only in-frame clones are kept and a portion is missing. The table records 70,000 or so clones, 80% to 90% of them present only once. The material sequenced was CD4+ or CD8+ T cells sorted from blood, taken in a trial of the OX40 agonist ivuxolimab. The receptors were sampled from an adult with an advanced solid tumor such as melanoma, head and neck, liver or kidney cancer.

The sample holds one count of this clone. CDR3 residues: CASSLYGQNYGYTF. The CDR3 nucleotides are TGTGCCAGCAGCTTGTATGGACAGAACTATGGCTACACCTTC. The chain uses TRBV5-6 and TRBJ1-2; a weak D match, TRBD1 (6 bases). Trimming stripped 1 base from V and 2 bases from J, with 9 bases between. The CDR3 contains 14 residues. Germline assignment: CDR1 SGHDT and CDR2 YYEEEE.

The rearrangement uses TRBV27 and TRBJ2-3, with TRBD2 matching over 13 bases. The CDR3 consists of 20 residues. Germline loops: CDR1 MNHEY, CDR2 SMNVEV (reference sequence). With 6 bases clipped from V and 5 bases from J, the junction kept 20 bases outside the gene matches. The CDR3, as DNA: TGTGCCAGCAGACCCTATATTGGGGGAGGACTAGCGGGAGTAGGAGATACGCAGTATTTT. Translation: CASRPYIGGGLAGVGDTQYF.

The V call is TRBV19, the J call TRBJ1-5; 7 bases match TRBD1. The germline V gene has CDR1 LNHDA and CDR2 SQIVND (reference sequence). J lost 4 bases, V lost 2 bases, and 5 bases had no gene match. The CDR3 totals 15 residues. The CDR3 sequence is CASSIRGQLNQPQHF. DNA of the CDR3: TGTGCCAGTAGTATAAGGGGACAGCTGAATCAGCCCCAGCATTTT. The full variable domain, rest sourced from reference TRBV19 and TRBJ1-5, is DGGITQSPKYLFRKEGQNVTLSCEQNLNHDAMYWYRQDPGQGLRLIYYSQIVNDFQKGDIAEGYSVSREKKESFPLTVTSAQKNPTAFYLCASSIRGQLNQPQHFGDGTRLSIL.

This CDR3 reads CASSLQGRRHNEQFF. Here the CDR3 DNA reads TGTGCCAGCAGCTTGCAGGGAAGAAGGCACAATGAGCAGTTCTTC. The chain links TRBV7-9 to TRBJ2-1, with a possible D match to TRBD1 (5 bases). Deletions cut 3 bases from V and 5 bases from J, with 14 bases between. The CDR3 contains 15 residues. The germline CDR1 and CDR2 sequences are SEHNR and FQNEAQ (reference sequence). Full variable domain (outside the CDR3, taken from reference TRBV7-9 and TRBJ2-1): DTGVSQNPRHKITKRGQNVTFRCDPISEHNRLYWYRQTLGQGPEFLTYFQNEAQLEKSRLLSDRFSAERPKGSFSTLEIQRTEQGDSAMYLCASSLQGRRHNEQFFGPGTRLTVL.

V is TRBV18 and J is TRBJ2-1; D is unclear. Between the trimmed V and J ends, which lost 6 bases and 6 bases, there was a span of 9 bases. The CDR3 consists of 12 residues. From germline, CDR1 is KGHSH and CDR2 LQKENI. The chain's CDR3 is CASSPPTNEQFF. Here the CDR3 DNA reads TGTGCCAGCTCCCCCCCTACCAATGAGCAGTTCTTC.

This clone was found once. The rearrangement uses TRBV4-3 and TRBJ2-1, with D perhaps TRBD2 (7 bases). V was cut by 2 bases and J by 5 bases, with 13 bases left in between. The germline CDR1 and CDR2 sequences are LGHNA and YSLEER. CDR3 length equals 15 residues. The CDR3 reads CASSQRGGRDNEQFF. CDR3 nucleotides: TGCGCCAGCAGCCAAAGGGGGGGACGGGACAATGAGCAGTTCTTC.

The chain employs TRBV2 and TRBJ2-2, with D tentatively TRBD2 (6 bases). V was shortened by 8 bases and J by 4 bases, with 14 bases between the two germline ends. Germline CDR1 reads SNHLY; CDR2 reads FYNNEI. The CDR3 runs 14 residues. The CDR3 bases are TGTGCCAGCCTAAAGGCGCGGGGCACCGGGGAGCTGTTTTTT. Its translation: CASLKARGTGELFF.

The J gene is TRBJ2-1, the V gene TRBV7-9, with TRBD1 as a possible D gene (5 bases). CDR1 is SEHNR and CDR2 is FQNEAQ in the germline V gene (reference sequence). The V gene lost 2 bases and the J gene lost 8 bases, with 10 bases spanning the gap. This CDR3 is built from 13 residues. The CDR3 region is CASSLRGLDEQFF. CDR3 DNA: TGTGCCAGCAGCTTAAGGGGATTGGATGAGCAGTTCTTC.

V gene TRBV5-1 combines with J gene TRBJ2-7; 11 bases line up with TRBD2. The CDR3 runs 15 residues. From germline, CDR1 is SGHRS and CDR2 YFSETQ. The V segment lost 4 bases and the J segment 1 base; nucleotides outside the gene matches: 4. The chain's CDR3 is CASSPLAGGSYEQYF. CDR3 coding DNA: TGCGCCAGCAGCCCCTTAGCGGGAGGGTCCTACGAGCAGTACTTC.

J is TRBJ2-7 and V is TRBV27; 10 nucleotides match TRBD1. Germline V gives CDR1 MNHEY, CDR2 SMNVEV (reference sequence). The CDR3 length is 15 residues. The trim removed 0 bases at V and 6 bases at J, leaving 5 bases unmatched. The CDR3 spells CASSLSGTGEFEQYF. In DNA, the CDR3 is TGTGCCAGCAGTTTATCGGGGACAGGGGAGTTCGAGCAGTACTTC.

The CDR3 is CASSHSSSGGAKNIQYF. DNA for the CDR3: TGTGCCAGCAGCCATAGCTCTAGCGGGGGAGCCAAAAACATTCAGTACTTC. The V and J genes are TRBV5-4 and TRBJ2-4; TRBD2 agrees at 10 bases. Germline V gene data show CDR1 as SGHNT and CDR2 as YYREEE (reference sequence). V shed 4 bases and J 0 bases; nucleotides not matched to a gene: 7. CDR3 size: 17 residues.

The rearrangement uses TRBV18 and TRBJ2-7, with TRBD2 matching 8 bases. Germline lookup yields CDR1 KGHSH and CDR2 LQKENI. Trimming at V came to 2 bases and at J to 3 bases, leaving 9 bases not matched to a gene. The CDR3 sequence is 16 residues long. This CDR3 is CASSPTLIAGSYEQYF. Here the CDR3 DNA reads TGTGCCAGCTCACCAACTTTAATAGCGGGGAGCTACGAGCAGTACTTC.

V and J are TRBV30 and TRBJ2-3; TRBD1 is a possible D gene (5 bases). The germline gives CDR1 GTSNPN, CDR2 SVGIG (reference sequence). V lost 0 bases and J 6 bases, leaving 7 bases between the germline ends. The CDR3 sequence is 12 residues long. CDR3 sequence: CAWSVQADTQYF. CDR3 in DNA: TGTGCCTGGAGTGTACAGGCCGATACGCAGTATTTT.

The table lists this clone with a few counts. The chain carries TRBV2 and TRBJ2-3; 8 bases map to TRBD2. V lost 6 bases, J lost 3 bases, and 8 bases stayed unmatched. The CDR3 spans 15 residues. CDR1 is SNHLY, CDR2 FYNNEI, per germline. The CDR3 DNA is TGTGCCAGCAGCTCCCAAGGCGGGAGGACAGATACGCAGTATTTT. Amino acids: CASSSQGGRTDTQYF.

The genes are TRBV6-5 and TRBJ1-4; 8 bases match TRBD1. CDR1 is MNHEY, CDR2 SVGAGI, per germline. Trimming cost V 4 bases and J 5 bases; bases outside gene matches: 6. There are 15 residues in the CDR3. In DNA, the CDR3 is TGTGCCAGCAGTTCCCAACAGGGGGGAAATGAAAAACTGTTTTTT. Translation: CASSSQQGGNEKLFF.

The gene calls are TRBV5-1 and TRBJ2-1, with D possibly being TRBD2 (5 bases). The germline CDR1 and CDR2 sequences are SGHRS and YFSETQ. The germline V and J ends were trimmed by 6 bases and 8 bases, with 21 bases remaining between them. The CDR3 length is 15 residues. CDR3 protein: CASTYTWTSRDEQFF. Written as DNA, the CDR3 is TGCGCCAGCACCTATACCTGGACTTCCCGCGATGAGCAGTTCTTC. The full variable domain, in which reference TRBV5-1 and TRBJ2-1 provide the parts outside the CDR3, is KAGVTQTPRYLIKTRGQQVTLSCSPISGHRSVSWYQQTPGQGLQFLFEYFSETQRNKGNFPGRFSGRQFSNSRSEMNVSTLELGDSALYLCASTYTWTSRDEQFFGPGTRLTVL.

This sequence joins TRBV15 and TRBJ1-4; TRBD1 aligns across 7 bases. This CDR3 region has 15 residues. The J segment lost 6 bases and the V segment lost 0 bases, leaving 4 bases of the junction unmatched. Germline values: CDR1 LNHNV, CDR2 YYDKDF (reference sequence). CDR3 amino acids: CATSREGQGDEKLFF. CDR3 nucleotides: TGTGCCACCAGCAGAGAGGGGCAGGGGGATGAAAAACTGTTTTTT.

The V and J genes are TRBV6-1 and TRBJ1-5; no clear D. Germline V CDR1 and CDR2: MNHNS, SASEGT. The ends were cut back, 3 bases at V and 1 base at J, with 7 bases in the middle. The CDR3 consists of 14 residues. The CDR3 loop reads CASSDPGSNQPQHF. The CDR3 DNA follows: TGTGCCAGCAGTGACCCCGGCAGCAATCAGCCCCAGCATTTT.

This chain connects TRBV5-1 to TRBJ2-7; maybe TRBD2 (7 bases). This CDR3 contains 14 residues. Germline loops: CDR1 SGHRS, CDR2 YFSETQ. The V and J ends lost 4 bases and 2 bases respectively, with 13 bases between them. In DNA form, the CDR3 reads TGCGCCAGCAGCGGGCGGGGGCTTCCCTACGAGCAGTACTTC. The encoded protein is CASSGRGLPYEQYF.

The rearrangement uses TRBV5-1 and TRBJ1-5; 9 nucleotides line up with TRBD1. The length of the CDR3 is 14 residues. The germline V gene has CDR1 SGHRS and CDR2 YFSETQ. Losses at the gene ends were 3 bases for V and 8 bases for J; bases not matched to a gene: 6. CDR3 region: CASSSGQGSEPQHF. The CDR3 DNA follows: TGCGCCAGCAGCTCCGGACAGGGGTCCGAGCCCCAGCATTTT. Drawing the rest from reference TRBV5-1 and TRBJ1-5, the complete variable domain is KAGVTQTPRYLIKTRGQQVTLSCSPISGHRSVSWYQQTPGQGLQFLFEYFSETQRNKGNFPGRFSGRQFSNSRSEMNVSTLELGDSALYLCASSSGQGSEPQHFGDGTRLSIL.

J is TRBJ1-2 and V is TRBV7-8; D call uncertain. With 1 base removed from V and 0 bases from J, the gap between germline ends came to 9 bases. CDR1 and CDR2 (germline): SGHVS, FQNEAQ. This CDR3 is 15 amino acids long. The CDR3 protein is CASSLGEAANYGYTF. CDR3 nucleotide sequence: TGTGCCAGCAGCTTAGGCGAAGCGGCTAACTATGGCTACACCTTC.

The genes are TRBV4-1 and TRBJ2-7; tentatively, D is TRBD1 or TRBD2 (7 bases each). Germline CDR1 is MGHRA and CDR2 is YSYEKL. V was cut by 4 bases and J by 4 bases, with 20 bases left in between. CDR3 length equals 16 residues. The CDR3: CASSPLPGRGLYEQYF. The CDR3 bases are TGCGCCAGCAGCCCCCTCCCTGGGAGGGGGCTTTACGAGCAGTACTTC.

This clone was counted a few times. The chain couples TRBV10-3 to TRBJ1-5; D unresolved. V was clipped by 6 bases and J by 3 bases, with 12 bases between them. The CDR3 has 14 amino acids. Germline V gene sequence: CDR1 ENHRY, CDR2 SYGVKD. CDR3 sequence reads: CAIRKELFNQPQHF. Written as DNA, the CDR3 is TGTGCCATCAGGAAGGAGCTTTTCAATCAGCCCCAGCATTTT.

V and J are TRBV28 and TRBJ2-7; TRBD2 matches 7 bases. The CDR3 loop spans 14 amino acids. The J segment lost 6 bases and the V segment lost 2 bases, leaving 7 bases of the junction unmatched. Germline-derived CDR1 and CDR2 are MDHEN and SYDVKM. DNA for the CDR3: TGTGCCAGCAGTTTAGTGACTAGCCAGATCGAGCAGTACTTC. This translates into CASSLVTSQIEQYF.